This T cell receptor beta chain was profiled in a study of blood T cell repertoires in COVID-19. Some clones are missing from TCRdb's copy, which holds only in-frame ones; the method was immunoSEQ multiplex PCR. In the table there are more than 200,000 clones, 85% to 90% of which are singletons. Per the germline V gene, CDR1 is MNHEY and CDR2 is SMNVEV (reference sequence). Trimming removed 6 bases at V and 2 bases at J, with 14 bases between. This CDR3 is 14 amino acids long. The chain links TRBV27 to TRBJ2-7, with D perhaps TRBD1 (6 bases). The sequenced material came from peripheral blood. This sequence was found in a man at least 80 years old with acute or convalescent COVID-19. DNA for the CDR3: TGTGCCAGCAGGCGCTCCGGGACAACCTACGAGCAGTACTTC. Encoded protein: CASRRSGTTYEQYF.